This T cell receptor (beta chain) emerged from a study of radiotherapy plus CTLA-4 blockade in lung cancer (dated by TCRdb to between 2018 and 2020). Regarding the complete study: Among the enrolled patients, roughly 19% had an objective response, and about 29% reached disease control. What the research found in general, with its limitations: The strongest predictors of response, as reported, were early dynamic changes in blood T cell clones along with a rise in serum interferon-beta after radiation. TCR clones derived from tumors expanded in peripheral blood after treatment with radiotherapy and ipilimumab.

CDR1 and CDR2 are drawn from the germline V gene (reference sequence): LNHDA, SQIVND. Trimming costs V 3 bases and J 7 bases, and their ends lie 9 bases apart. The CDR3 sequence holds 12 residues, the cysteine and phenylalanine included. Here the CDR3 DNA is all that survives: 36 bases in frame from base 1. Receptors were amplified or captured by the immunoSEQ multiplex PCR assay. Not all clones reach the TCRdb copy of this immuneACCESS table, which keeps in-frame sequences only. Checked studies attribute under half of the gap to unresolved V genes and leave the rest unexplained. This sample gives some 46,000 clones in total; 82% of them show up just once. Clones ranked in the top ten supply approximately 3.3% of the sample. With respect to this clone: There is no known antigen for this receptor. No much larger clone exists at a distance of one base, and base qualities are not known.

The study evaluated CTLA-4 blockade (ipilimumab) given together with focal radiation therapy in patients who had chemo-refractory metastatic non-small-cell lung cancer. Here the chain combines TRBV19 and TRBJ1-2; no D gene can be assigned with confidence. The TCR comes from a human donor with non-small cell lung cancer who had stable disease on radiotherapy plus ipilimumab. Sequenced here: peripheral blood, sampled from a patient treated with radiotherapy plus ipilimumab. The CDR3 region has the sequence CASSMREGGYTF. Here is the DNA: TGTGCCAGTAGTATGCGAGAGGGTGGCTACACCTTC.